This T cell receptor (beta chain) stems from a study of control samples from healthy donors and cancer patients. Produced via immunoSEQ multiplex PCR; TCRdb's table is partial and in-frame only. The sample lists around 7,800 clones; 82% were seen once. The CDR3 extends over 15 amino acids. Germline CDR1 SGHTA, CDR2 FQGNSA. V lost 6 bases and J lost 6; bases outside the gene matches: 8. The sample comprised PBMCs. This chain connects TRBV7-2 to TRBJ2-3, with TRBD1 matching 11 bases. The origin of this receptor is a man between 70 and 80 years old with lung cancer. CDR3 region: CASRLGQGAWDTQYF. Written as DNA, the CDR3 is TGTGCCAGCAGGCTTGGACAGGGGGCATGGGATACGCAGTATTTT. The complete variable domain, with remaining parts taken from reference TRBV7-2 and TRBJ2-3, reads GAGVSQSPSNKVTEKGKDVELRCDPISGHTALYWYRQSLGQGLEFLIYFQGNSAPDKSGLPSDRFSAERTGGSVSTLTIQRTQQEDSAVYLCASRLGQGAWDTQYFGPGTRLTVL.